Only a few counts were recorded for the clone carrying this TCR beta chain. Its target is unknown. This sample was included in a study of T cell repertoires in cytomegalovirus infection. At the level of the study: It was recently identified HLA-C-restricted and well-studied HLA-B-restricted CMV epitopes that the study used. Carrying CMV and the relevant HLA type showed in public TCR beta signatures. Broader study findings: HLA-C-restricted CMV-specific TCR beta clonotypes prevailed in the ex vivo response. Identification of carriers of CMV plus the relevant HLA was achieved through cumulative public TCR beta family frequency.

The CDR3 runs to 16 residues. The germline gives CDR1 SGHTA, CDR2 FQGTGA. The V segment lost 2 bases and the J segment 6 bases; nucleotides outside the gene matches: 9. Each CDR3 protein gets one entry after TCRdb re-called the reads with MiXCR. The sample includes around 540,000 distinct CDR3 sequences, 30% to 40% of them seen just once. The sequenced sample was cultured PBMCs, obtained from culture after CMV antigen stimulation. The rearrangement links TRBV7-3 to TRBJ2-1; the match to TRBD1 covers 8 bases. This TCR was recovered from a human donor in good health (CMV status not recorded). Some clones in this sample may be carry-over from other donors' samples. DNA of the CDR3: TGTGCCAGCAGCTTAGCCCCGGGCAGGGGGCGCAATGAGCAGTTCTTC. Encoded protein: CASSLAPGRGRNEQFF.